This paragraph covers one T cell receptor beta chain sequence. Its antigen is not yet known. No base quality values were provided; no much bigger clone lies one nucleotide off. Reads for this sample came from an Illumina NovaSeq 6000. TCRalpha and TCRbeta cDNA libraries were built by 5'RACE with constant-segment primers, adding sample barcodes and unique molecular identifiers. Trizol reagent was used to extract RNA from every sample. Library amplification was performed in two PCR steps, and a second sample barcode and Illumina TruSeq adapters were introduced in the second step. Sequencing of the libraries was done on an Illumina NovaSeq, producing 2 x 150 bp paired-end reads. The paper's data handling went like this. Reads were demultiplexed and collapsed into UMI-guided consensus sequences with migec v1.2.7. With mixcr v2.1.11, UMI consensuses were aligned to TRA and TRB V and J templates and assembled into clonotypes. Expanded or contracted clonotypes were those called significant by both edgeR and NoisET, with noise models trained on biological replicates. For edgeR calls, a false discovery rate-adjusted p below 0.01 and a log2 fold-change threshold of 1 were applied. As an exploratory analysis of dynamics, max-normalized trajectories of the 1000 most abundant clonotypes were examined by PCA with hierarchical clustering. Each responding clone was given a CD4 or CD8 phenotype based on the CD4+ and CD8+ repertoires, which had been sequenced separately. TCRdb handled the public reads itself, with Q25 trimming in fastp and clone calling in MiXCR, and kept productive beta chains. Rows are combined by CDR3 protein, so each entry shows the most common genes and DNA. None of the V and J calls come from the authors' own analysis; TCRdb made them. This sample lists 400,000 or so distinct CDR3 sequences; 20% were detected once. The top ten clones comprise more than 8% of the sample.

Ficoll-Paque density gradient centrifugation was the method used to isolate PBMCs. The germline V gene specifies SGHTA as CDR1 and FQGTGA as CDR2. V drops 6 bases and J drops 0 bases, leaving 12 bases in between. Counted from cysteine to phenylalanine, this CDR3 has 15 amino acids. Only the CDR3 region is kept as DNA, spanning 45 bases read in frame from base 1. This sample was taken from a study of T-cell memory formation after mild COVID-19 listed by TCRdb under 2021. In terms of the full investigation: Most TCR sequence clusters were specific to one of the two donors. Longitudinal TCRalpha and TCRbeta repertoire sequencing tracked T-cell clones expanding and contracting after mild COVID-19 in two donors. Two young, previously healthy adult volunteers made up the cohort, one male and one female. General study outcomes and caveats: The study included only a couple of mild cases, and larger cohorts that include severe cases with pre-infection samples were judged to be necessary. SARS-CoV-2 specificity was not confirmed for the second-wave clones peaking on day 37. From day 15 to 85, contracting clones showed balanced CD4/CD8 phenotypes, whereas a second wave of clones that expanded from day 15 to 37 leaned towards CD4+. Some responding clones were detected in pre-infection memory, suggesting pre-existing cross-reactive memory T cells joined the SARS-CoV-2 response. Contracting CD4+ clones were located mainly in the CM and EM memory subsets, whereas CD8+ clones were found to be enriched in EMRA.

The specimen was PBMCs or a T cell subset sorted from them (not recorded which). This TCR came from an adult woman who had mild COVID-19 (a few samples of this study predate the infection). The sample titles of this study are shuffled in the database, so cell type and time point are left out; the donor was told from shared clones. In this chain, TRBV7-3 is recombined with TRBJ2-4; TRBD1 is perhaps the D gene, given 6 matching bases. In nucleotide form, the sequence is TGTGCCAGCAGTCTGACAGGCTTAGCCAAAAACATTCAGTACTTC. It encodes CASSLTGLAKNIQYF.